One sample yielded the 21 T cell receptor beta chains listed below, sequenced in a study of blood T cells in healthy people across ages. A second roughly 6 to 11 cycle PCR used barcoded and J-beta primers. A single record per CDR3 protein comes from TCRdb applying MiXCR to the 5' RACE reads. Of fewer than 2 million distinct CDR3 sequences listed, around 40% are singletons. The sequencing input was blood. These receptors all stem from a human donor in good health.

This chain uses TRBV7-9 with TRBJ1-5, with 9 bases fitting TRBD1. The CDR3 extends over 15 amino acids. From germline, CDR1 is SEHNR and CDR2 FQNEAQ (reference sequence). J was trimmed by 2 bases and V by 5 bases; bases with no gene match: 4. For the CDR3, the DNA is TGTGCCAGCAGCGACTGGACAGGGGGCAATCAGCCCCAGCATTTT. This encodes CASSDWTGGNQPQHF. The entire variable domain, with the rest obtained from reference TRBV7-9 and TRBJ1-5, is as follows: DTGVSQNPRHKITKRGQNVTFRCDPISEHNRLYWYRQTLGQGPEFLTYFQNEAQLEKSRLLSDRFSAERPKGSFSTLEIQRTEQGDSAMYLCASSDWTGGNQPQHFGDGTRLSIL.

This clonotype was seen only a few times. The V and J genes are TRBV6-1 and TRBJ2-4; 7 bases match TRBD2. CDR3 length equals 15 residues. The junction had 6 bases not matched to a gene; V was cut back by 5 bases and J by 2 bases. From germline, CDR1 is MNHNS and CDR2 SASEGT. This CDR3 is CASSWGRGTKNIQYF. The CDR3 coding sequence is TGTGCCAGCAGTTGGGGGAGGGGCACCAAAAACATTCAGTACTTC.

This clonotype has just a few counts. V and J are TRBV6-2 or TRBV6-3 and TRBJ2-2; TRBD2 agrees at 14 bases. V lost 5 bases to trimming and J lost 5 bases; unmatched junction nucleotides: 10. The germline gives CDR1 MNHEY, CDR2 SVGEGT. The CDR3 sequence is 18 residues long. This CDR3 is CASSRPGLAGERTGELFF. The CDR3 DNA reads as TGTGCCAGCAGTAGACCGGGACTAGCGGGGGAAAGGACCGGGGAGCTGTTTTTT.

The CDR3 DNA is TGCAGTGCTAGACTAGGCACGCAAGCTTTCTTT. Residues: CSARLGTQAFF. The V and J genes are TRBV20-1 and TRBJ1-1; D remains ambiguous. Trimming removed 2 bases at V and 9 bases at J, with 10 bases between. The CDR3 spans 11 residues. Germline-derived CDR1 and CDR2 are DFQATT and SNEGSKA (reference sequence).

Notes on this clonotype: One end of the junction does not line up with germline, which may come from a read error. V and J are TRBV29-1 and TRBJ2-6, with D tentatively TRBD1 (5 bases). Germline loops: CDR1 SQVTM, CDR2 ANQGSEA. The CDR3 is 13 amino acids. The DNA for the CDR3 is TGCAGCGCCTACTTAACTGGGGCCAACGTCCGGACTTTC. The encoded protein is CSAYLTGANVRTF. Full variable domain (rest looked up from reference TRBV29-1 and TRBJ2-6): SAVISQKPSRDICQRGTSLTIQCQVDSQVTMMFWYRQQPGQSLTLIATANQGSEATYESGFVIDKFPISRPNLTFSTLTVSNMSPEDSSIYLCSAYLTGANVRTFGAGSRLTVL.

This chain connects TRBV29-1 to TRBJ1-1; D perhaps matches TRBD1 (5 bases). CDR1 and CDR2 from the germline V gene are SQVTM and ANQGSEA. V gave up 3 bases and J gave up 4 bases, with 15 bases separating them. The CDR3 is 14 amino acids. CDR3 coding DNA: TGCAGCGTTGACTACGGGGGAATAGGCACTGAAGCTTTCTTT. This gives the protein CSVDYGGIGTEAFF. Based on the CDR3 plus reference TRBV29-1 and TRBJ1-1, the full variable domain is SAVISQKPSRDICQRGTSLTIQCQVDSQVTMMFWYRQQPGQSLTLIATANQGSEATYESGFVIDKFPISRPNLTFSTLTVSNMSPEDSSIYLCSVDYGGIGTEAFFGQGTRLTVV.

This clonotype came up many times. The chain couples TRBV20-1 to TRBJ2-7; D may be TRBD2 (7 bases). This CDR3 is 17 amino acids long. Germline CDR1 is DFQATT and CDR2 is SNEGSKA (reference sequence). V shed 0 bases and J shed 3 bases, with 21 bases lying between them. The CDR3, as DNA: TGCAGTGCTAGAGATTCAAAGGAGAGCGGGGACATCTACGAGCAGTACTTC. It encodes CSARDSKESGDIYEQYF.

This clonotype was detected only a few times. CDR3 DNA: TGCAGTGCTACCGGGACAGGGGACTACAATGAGCAGTTCTTC. It codes for CSATGTGDYNEQFF. The rearrangement uses TRBV20-1 and TRBJ2-1; 10 nucleotides agree with TRBD1. This CDR3 region has 14 residues. The V gene's germline CDR1 is DFQATT and CDR2 SNEGSKA (reference sequence). Unmatched junction bases numbered 3, after V lost 4 bases and J lost 3 bases.

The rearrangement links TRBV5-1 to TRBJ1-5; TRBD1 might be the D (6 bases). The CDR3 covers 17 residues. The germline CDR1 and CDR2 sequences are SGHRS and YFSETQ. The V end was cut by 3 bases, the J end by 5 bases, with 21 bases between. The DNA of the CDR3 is TGCGCCAGCAGCTGGTTGAGACCGACAGGTTATCATCAGCCCCAGCATTTT. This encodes CASSWLRPTGYHQPQHF.

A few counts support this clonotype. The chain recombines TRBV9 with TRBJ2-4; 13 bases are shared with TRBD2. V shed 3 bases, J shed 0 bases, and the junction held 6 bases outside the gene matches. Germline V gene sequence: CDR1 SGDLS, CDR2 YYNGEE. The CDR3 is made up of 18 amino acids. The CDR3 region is CASSGTSGGAVAKNIQYF. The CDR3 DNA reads TGTGCCAGCAGCGGTACTAGCGGGGGGGCCGTAGCCAAAAACATTCAGTACTTC.

The CDR3, as DNA: TGTGCCAGCAGTGACGACCTACGGGACACTGAAGCTTTCTTT. Amino acids: CASSDDLRDTEAFF. The chain couples TRBV6-1 to TRBJ1-1; D gene unclear. The CDR3 sequence is 14 residues long. CDR1 is MNHNS, CDR2 SASEGT, per germline. The ends were cut back, 3 bases at V and 3 bases at J, with 11 bases in the middle.

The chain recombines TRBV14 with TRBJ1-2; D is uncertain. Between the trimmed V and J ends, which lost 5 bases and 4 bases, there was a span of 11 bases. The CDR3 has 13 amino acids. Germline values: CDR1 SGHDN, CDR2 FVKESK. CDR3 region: CASSNGVRYGYTF. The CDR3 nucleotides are TGTGCCAGCAGCAATGGGGTTCGCTATGGCTACACCTTC.

Here the CDR3 DNA reads TGTGCCAGCAGCTTGGTAGAGGGGGCAAGTTGGAATCAGCCCCAGCATTTT. As protein: CASSLVEGASWNQPQHF. V and J are TRBV7-2 and TRBJ1-5; TRBD1 matches at 7 bases. Germline V CDR1 and CDR2: SGHTA, FQGNSA. This CDR3 comprises 17 residues. Unmatched junction bases numbered 12, after V lost 3 bases and J lost 4 bases.

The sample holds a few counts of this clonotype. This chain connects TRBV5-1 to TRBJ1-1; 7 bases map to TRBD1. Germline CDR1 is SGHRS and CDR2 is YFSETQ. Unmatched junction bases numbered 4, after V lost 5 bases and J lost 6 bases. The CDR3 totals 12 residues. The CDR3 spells CASRTGQSEAFF. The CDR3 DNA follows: TGCGCCAGCAGAACGGGACAGTCTGAAGCTTTCTTT.

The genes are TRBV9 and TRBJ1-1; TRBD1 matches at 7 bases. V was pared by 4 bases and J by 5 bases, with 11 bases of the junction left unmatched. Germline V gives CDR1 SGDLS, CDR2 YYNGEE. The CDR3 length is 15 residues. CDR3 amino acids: CASSITTGVGTEAFF. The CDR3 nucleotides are TGTGCCAGCAGCATAACAACAGGGGTTGGGACTGAAGCTTTCTTT.

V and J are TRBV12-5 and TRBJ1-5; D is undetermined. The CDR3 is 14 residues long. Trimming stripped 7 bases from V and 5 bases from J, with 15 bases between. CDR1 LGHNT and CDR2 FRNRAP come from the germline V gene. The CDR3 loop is CASAIYGLHQPQHF. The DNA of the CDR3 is TGTGCTAGTGCTATTTATGGACTCCATCAGCCCCAGCATTTT.

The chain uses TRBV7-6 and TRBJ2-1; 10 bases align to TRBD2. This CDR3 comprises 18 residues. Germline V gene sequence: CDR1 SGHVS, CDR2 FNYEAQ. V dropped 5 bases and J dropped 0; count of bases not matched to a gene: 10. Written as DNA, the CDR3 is TGTGCCAGCAGCCTGACTAGCGGGCGGCAGAGCTCCTACAATGAGCAGTTCTTC. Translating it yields CASSLTSGRQSSYNEQFF.

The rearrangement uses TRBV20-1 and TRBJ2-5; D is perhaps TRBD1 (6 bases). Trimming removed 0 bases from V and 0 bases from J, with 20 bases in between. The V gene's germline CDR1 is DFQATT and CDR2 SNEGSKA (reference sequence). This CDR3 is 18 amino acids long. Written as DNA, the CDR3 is TGCAGTGCTAGAGATCCGAACACAGGGTTAGGGAACCAAGAGACCCAGTACTTC. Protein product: CSARDPNTGLGNQETQYF.

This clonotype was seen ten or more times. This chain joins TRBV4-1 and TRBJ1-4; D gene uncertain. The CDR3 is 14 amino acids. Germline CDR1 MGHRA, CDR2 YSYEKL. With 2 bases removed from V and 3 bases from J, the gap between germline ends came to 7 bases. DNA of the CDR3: TGCGCCAGCAGCCAACCGACGTCTAATGAAAAACTGTTTTTT. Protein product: CASSQPTSNEKLFF.

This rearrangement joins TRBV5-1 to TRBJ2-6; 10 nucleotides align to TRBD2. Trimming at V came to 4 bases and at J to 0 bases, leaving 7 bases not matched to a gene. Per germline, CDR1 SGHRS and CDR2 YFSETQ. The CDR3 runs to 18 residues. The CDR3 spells CASSPRSGGASGANVLTF. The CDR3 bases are TGCGCCAGCAGCCCCCGGAGCGGGGGGGCCTCTGGGGCCAACGTCCTGACTTTC.

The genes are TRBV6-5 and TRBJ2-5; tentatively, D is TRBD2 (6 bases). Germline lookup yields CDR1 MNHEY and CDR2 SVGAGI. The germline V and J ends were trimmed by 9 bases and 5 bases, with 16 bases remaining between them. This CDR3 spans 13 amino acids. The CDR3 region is CASLRASGETQYF. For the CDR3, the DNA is TGTGCCAGTCTTAGGGCAAGCGGGGAGACCCAGTACTTC.